This TCR beta chain was captured in a study of T cells in Graves' hyperthyroidism and ophthalmopathy. Study-wide background: Peripheral blood specimens were obtained at initial diagnosis, prior to any treatment. Study-wide results and limits: Peripheral blood also featured most of the thyroid clonotypes expanded above 0.001. Before onset, ophthalmopathy was predicted by the model a median approximately 6.6 months earlier.

Exclusion of patients followed from uncontrolled infection, other autoimmune disease, pregnancy or lactation. This clonotype was recorded a few times. The antigen is unknown. Template material for amplifying TCR beta CDR3 regions consisted of RNA transcripts. The primer set for the first-round RT-PCR of the TCR CDR3 was HTBI. TCRdb recomputed calls from the multiplex PCR reads with MiXCR, one row per CDR3 protein. The data hold about 400,000 distinct CDR3 sequences, with 15% observed a single time. V was clipped by 1 base and J by 5 bases, with 9 bases between them. This CDR3 comprises 13 residues. Looked up from germline, CDR1 is MNHEY and CDR2 is SVGEGT.

Sequencing was performed on blood. The chain is built from TRBV6-2 or TRBV6-3 and TRBJ2-7; D is unclear. The source is a woman between 25 and 40 years old with Graves' hyperthyroidism. CDR3 protein: CASSYYGSNEQYF. The CDR3 region has the DNA TGTGCCAGCAGTTACTATGGTTCGAACGAGCAGTACTTC.